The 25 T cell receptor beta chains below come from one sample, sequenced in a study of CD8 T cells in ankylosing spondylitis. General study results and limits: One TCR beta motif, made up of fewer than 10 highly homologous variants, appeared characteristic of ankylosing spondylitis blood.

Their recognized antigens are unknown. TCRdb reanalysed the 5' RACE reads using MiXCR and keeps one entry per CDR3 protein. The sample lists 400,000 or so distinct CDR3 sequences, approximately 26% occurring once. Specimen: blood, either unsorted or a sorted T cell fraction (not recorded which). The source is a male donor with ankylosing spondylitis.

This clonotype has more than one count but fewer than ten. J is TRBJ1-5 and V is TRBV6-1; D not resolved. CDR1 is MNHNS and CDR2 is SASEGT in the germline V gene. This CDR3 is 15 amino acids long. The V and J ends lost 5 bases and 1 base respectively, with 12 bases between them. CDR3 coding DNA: TGTGCCAGCAGTCCCCGAGGCTCAAGCAATCAGCCCCAGCATTTT. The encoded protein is CASSPRGSSNQPQHF.

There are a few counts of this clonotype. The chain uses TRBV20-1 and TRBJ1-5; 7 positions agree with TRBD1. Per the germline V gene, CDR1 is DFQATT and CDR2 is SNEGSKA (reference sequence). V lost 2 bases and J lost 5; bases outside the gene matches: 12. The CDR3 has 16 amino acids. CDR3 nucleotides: TGCAGTGCTAGACGCGGGACAGACCTTACCCATCAGCCCCAGCATTTT. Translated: CSARRGTDLTHQPQHF.

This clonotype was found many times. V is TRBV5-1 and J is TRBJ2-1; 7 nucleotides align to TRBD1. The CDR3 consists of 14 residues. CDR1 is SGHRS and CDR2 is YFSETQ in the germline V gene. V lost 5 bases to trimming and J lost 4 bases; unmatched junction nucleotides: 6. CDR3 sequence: CASSPGQKYNEQFF. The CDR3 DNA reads TGCGCCAGCAGTCCGGGACAGAAGTACAATGAGCAGTTCTTC.

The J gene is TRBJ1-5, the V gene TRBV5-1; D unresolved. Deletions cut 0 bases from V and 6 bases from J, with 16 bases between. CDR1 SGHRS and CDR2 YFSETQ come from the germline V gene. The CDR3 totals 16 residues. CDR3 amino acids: CASSLAGPEGGQPQHF. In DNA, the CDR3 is TGCGCCAGCAGCTTGGCCGGGCCCGAGGGAGGTCAGCCCCAGCATTTT.

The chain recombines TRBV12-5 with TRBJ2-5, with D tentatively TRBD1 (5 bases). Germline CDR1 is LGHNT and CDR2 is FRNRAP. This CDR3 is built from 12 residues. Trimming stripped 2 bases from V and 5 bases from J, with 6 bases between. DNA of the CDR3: TGTGCTAGTGGTTTGTGGGGCGAGACCCAGTACTTC. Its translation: CASGLWGETQYF.

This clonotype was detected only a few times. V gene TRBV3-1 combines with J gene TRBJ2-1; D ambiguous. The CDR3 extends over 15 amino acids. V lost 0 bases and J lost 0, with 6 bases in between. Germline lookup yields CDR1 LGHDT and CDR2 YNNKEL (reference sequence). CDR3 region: CASSQERSSYNEQFF. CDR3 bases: TGTGCCAGCAGCCAAGAGAGGAGCTCCTACAATGAGCAGTTCTTC.

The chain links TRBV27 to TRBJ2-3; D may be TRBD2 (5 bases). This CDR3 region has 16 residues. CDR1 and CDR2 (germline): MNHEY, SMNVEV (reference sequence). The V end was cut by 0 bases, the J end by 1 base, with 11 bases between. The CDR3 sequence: CASSLSRASGTDTQYF. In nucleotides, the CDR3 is TGTGCCAGCAGTTTATCGAGGGCTAGTGGCACAGATACGCAGTATTTT.

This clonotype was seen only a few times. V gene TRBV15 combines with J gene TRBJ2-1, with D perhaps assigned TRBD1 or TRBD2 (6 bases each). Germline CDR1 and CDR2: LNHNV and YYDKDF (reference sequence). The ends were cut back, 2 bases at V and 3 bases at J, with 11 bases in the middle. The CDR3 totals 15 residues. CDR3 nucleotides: TGTGCCACCAGCAGAAGGGGGGATGTCTACAATGAGCAGTTCTTC. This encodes CATSRRGDVYNEQFF. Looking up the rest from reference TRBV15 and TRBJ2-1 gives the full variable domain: DAMVIQNPRYQVTQFGKPVTLSCSQTLNHNVMYWYQQKSSQAPKLLFHYYDKDFNNEADTPDNFQSRRPNTSFCFLDIRSPGLGDTAMYLCATSRRGDVYNEQFFGPGTRLTVL.

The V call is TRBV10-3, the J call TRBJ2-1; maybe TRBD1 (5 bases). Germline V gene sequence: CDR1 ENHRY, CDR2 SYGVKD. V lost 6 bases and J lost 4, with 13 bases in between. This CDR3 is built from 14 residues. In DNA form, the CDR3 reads TGTGCCATCAGGGACCCTAGGGGTTACAATGAGCAGTTCTTC. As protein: CAIRDPRGYNEQFF.

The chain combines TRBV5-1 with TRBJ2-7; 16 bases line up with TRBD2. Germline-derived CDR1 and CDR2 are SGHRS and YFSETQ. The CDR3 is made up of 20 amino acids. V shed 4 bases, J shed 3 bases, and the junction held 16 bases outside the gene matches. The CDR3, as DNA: TGCGCCAGCAGCGACGTTGAGACGGGACTAGCGGGAGGGCCGTGCTACGAGCAGTACGTC. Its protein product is CASSDVETGLAGGPCYEQYV.

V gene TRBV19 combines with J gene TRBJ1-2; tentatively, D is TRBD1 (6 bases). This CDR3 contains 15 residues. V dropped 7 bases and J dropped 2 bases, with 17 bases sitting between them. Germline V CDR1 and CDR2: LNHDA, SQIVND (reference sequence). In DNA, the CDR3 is TGTGCCAGTACCTCGTTCGGGGGGCCCAACTATGGCTACACCTTC. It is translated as CASTSFGGPNYGYTF.

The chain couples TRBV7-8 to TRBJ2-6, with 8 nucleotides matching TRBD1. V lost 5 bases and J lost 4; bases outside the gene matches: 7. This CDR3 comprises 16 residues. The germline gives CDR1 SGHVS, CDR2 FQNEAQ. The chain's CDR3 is CASSPWTGRGANVLTF. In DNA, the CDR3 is TGTGCCAGCAGCCCGTGGACAGGGCGAGGGGCCAACGTCCTGACTTTC. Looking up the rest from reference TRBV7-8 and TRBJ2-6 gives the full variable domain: GAGVSQSPRYKVAKRGQDVALRCDPISGHVSLFWYQQALGQGPEFLTYFQNEAQLDKSGLPSDRFFAERPEGSVSTLKIQRTQQEDSAVYLCASSPWTGRGANVLTFGAGSRLTVL.

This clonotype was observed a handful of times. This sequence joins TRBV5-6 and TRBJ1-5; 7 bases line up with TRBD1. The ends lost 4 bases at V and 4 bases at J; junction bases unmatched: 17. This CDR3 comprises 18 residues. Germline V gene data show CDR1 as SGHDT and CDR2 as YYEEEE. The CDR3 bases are TGTGCCAGCAGCCGGACGGGAGACAGGGATCCTTCTAATCAGCCCCAGCATTTT. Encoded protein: CASSRTGDRDPSNQPQHF.

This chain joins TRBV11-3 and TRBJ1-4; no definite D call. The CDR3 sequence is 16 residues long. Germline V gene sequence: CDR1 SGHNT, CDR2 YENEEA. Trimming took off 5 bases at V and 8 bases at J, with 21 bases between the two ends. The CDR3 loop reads CASSPHSDAQREKLFF. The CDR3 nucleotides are TGTGCCAGCAGCCCCCACTCGGACGCCCAAAGGGAAAAACTGTTTTTT. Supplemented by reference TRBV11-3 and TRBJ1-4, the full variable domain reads EAGVVQSPRYKIIEKKQPVAFWCNPISGHNTLYWYLQNLGQGPELLIRYENEEAVDDSQLPKDRFSAERLKGVDSTLKIQPAELGDSAVYLCASSPHSDAQREKLFFGSGTQLSVL.

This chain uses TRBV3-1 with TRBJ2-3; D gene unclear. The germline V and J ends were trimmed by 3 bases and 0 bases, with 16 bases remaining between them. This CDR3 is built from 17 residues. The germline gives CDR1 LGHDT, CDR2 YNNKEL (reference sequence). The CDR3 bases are TGTGCCAGCAGCCACGCTGTAAGAAGGAGTAGCACAGATACGCAGTATTTT. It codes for CASSHAVRRSSTDTQYF.

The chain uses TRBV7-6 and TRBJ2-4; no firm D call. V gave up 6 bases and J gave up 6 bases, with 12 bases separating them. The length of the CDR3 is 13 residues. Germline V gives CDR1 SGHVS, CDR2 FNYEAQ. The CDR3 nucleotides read TGTGCCAGCAGTTCCTCGTGGGGAAACATTCAGTACTTC. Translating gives CASSSSWGNIQYF.

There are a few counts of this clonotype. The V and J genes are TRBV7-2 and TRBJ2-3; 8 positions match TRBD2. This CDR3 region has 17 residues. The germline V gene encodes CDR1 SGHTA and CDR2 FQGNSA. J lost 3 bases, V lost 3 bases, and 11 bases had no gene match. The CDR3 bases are TGTGCCAGCAGCTTCAGCGGGGGACCTCAGGCTACAGATACGCAGTATTTT. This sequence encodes CASSFSGGPQATDTQYF.

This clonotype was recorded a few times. CDR3 sequence (DNA): TGCGCCAGCAGTTCCGACAGGGTGGATACGCAGTATTTT. Protein product: CASSSDRVDTQYF. The chain joins TRBV5-1 to TRBJ2-3; 7 bases match TRBD1. Per the germline V gene, CDR1 is SGHRS and CDR2 is YFSETQ. The CDR3 is made up of 13 amino acids. V gave up 5 bases and J gave up 6 bases; unmatched junction bases: 6.

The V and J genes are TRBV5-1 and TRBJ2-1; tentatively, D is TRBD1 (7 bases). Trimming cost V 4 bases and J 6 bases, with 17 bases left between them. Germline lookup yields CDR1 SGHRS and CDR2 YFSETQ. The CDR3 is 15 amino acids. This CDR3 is CASSIQGGRINEQFF. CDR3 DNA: TGCGCCAGCAGCATCCAGGGGGGACGGATCAATGAGCAGTTCTTC.

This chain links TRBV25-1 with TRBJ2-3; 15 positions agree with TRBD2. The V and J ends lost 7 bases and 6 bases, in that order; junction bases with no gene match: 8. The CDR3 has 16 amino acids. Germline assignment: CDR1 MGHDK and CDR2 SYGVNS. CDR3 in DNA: TGTGCCAGCACCCCAGGGACTAGCGGGAGGTCTGATACGCAGTATTTT. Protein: CASTPGTSGRSDTQYF.

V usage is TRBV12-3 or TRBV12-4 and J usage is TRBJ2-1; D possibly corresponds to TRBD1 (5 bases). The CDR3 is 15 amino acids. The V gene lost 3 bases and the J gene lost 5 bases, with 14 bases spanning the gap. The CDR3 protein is CASSFVGRDNNEQFF. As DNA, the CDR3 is TGTGCCAGCAGTTTCGTAGGCAGGGATAACAATGAGCAGTTCTTC.

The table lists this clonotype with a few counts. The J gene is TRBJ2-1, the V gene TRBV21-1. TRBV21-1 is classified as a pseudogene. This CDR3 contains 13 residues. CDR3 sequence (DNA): TGTGCCAGCAGCAAAGCCGCTTTCTTTCAGAACTTCTTC. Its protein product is CASSKAAFFQNFF.

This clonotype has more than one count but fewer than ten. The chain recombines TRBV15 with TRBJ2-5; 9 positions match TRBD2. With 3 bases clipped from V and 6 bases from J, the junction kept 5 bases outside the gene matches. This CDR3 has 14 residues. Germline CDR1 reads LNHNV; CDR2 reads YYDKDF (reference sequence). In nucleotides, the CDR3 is TGTGCCACCAGCAGGGTTAGCGGGAGTCAGACCCAGTACTTC. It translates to CATSRVSGSQTQYF.

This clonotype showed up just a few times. In DNA, the CDR3 is TGTGCCAGCAGTTTGTATGAAGCGAGCACAGATACGCAGTATTTT. Translated, it gives CASSLYEASTDTQYF. V and J are TRBV12-3 or TRBV12-4 and TRBJ2-3; no clear D. The CDR3 has 15 amino acids. V lost 3 bases, J lost 0 bases, and 10 bases lay in between.

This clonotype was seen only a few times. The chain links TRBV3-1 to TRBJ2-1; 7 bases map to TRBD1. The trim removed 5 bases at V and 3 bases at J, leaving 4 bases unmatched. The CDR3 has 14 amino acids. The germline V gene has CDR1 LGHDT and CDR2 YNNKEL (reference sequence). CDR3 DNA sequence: TGTGCCAGCAGCAAACGGGACAGCTACAATGAGCAGTTCTTC. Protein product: CASSKRDSYNEQFF.